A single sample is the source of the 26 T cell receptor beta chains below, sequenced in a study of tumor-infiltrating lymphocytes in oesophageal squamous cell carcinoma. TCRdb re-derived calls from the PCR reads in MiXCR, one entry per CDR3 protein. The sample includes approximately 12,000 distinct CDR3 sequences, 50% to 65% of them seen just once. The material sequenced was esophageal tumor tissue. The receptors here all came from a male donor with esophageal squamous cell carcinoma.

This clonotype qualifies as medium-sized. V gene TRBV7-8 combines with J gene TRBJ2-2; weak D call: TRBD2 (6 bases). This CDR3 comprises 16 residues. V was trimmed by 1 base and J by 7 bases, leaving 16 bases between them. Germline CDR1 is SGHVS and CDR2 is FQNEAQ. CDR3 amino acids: CASSLVLAVPGGELFF. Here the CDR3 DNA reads TGTGCCAGCAGCTTAGTCTTAGCGGTACCTGGCGGGGAGCTGTTTTTT.

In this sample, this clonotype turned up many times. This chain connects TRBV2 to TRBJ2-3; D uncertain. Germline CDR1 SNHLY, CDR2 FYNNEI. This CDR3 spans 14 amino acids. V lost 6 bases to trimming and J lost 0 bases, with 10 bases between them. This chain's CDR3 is CASRRAHSTDTQYF. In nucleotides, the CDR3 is TGTGCCAGCAGGAGAGCTCATAGCACAGATACGCAGTATTTT. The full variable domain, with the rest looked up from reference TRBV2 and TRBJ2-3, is EPEVTQTPSHQVTQMGQEVILRCVPISNHLYFYWYRQILGQKVEFLVSFYNNEISEKSEIFDDQFSVERPDGSNFTLKIRSTKLEDSAMYFCASRRAHSTDTQYFGPGTRLTVL.

In DNA, the CDR3 is TGTGCCAGCAGCTTAGTGGGGGTTTATAGCAATCAGCCCCAGCATTTT. Translated, it gives CASSLVGVYSNQPQHF. The genes are TRBV7-2 and TRBJ1-5, with a tentative D call TRBD1 (5 bases). In germline, CDR1 is SGHTA, CDR2 FQGNSA. V was shortened by 1 base and J by 0 bases, with 10 bases between the two germline ends. The CDR3 sequence is 16 residues long.

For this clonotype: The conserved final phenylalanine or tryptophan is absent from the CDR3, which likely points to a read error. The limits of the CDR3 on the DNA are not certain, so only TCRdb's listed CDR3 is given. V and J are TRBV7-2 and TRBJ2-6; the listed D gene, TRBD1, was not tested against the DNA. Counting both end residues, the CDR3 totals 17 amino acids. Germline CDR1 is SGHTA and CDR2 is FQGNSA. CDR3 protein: CASSLDMGRGREQYFGA.

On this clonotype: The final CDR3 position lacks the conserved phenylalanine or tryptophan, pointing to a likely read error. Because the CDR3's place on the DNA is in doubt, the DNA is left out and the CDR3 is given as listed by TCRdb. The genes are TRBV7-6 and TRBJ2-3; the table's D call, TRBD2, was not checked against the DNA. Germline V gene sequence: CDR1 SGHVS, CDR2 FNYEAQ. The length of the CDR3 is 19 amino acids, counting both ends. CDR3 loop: CASSFPKPGRERNEQFFGP.

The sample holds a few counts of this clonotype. Written as DNA, the CDR3 is TGTGCCAGCAGCGGTCGACAACTCCAAGAGACCCAGTACTTC. This encodes CASSGRQLQETQYF. This chain connects TRBV7-2 to TRBJ2-5; no firm D call. The V and J ends lost 5 bases and 1 base respectively, with 11 bases between them. From germline, CDR1 is SGHTA and CDR2 FQGNSA. The CDR3 runs to 14 residues.

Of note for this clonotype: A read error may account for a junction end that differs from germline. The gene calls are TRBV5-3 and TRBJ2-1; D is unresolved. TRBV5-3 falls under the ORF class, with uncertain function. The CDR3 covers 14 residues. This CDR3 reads CASSLSRGNNEQFF. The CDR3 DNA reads TGTGCCAGCAGCTTGTCGCGTGGGAACAATGAGCAGTTCTTC.

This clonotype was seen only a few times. Here the CDR3 DNA reads TGTGCCAGCAGCCCAGCAGGGGTGGGAGAGACCCAGTACTTC. The encoded protein is CASSPAGVGETQYF. The V gene is TRBV11-3, the J gene TRBJ2-5; tentative D call: TRBD1 (6 bases). There are 14 residues in the CDR3. The ends were cut back, 5 bases at V and 4 bases at J, with 14 bases in the middle. Germline-derived CDR1 and CDR2 are SGHNT and YENEEA.

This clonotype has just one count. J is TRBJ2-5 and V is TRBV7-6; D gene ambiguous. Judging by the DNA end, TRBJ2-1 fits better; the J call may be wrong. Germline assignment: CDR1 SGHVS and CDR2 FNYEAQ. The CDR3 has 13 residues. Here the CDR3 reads CASSLEPKETQFF. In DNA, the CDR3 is TGTGCCAGCAGCCTGGAACCCAAAGAGACCCAGTTCTTC.

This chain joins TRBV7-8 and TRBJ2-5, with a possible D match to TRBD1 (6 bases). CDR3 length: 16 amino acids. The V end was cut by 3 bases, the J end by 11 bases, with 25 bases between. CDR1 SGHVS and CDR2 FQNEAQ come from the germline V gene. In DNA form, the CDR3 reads TGTGCCAGCAGCTTCTACGCAACAGGGAAGTACAATGAGCAGTACTTC. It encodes CASSFYATGKYNEQYF.

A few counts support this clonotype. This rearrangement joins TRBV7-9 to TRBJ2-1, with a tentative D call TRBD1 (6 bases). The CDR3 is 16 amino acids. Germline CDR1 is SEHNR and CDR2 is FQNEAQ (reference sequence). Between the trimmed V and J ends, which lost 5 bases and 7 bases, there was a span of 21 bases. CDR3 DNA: TGTGCCAGCAGCCCAGGGGAGAGGGGCGCAGGGAATGAGCAGTTCTTC. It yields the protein CASSPGERGAGNEQFF.

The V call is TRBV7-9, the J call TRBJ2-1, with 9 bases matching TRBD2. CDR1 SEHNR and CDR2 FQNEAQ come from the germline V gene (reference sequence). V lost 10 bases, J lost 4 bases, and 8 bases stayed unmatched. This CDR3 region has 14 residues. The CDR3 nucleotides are TGTGCCAAGTCGAGGCTAGCGGGGTACAATGAGCAGTTCTTC. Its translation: CAKSRLAGYNEQFF. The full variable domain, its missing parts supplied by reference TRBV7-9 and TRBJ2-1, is DTGVSQNPRHKITKRGQNVTFRCDPISEHNRLYWYRQTLGQGPEFLTYFQNEAQLEKSRLLSDRFSAERPKGSFSTLEIQRTEQGDSAMYLCAKSRLAGYNEQFFGPGTRLTVL.

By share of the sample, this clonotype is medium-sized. DNA of the CDR3: TGTGCCAGCAGTTACTCGACAGGGGGCATCGATGAGCAGTTCTTC. Encoded protein: CASSYSTGGIDEQFF. The chain recombines TRBV6-6 with TRBJ2-1, with 10 bases lining up with TRBD1. The CDR3 runs 15 residues. The trim removed 0 bases at V and 8 bases at J, leaving 4 bases unmatched. Germline lookup yields CDR1 MNHNY and CDR2 SVGAGI (reference sequence).

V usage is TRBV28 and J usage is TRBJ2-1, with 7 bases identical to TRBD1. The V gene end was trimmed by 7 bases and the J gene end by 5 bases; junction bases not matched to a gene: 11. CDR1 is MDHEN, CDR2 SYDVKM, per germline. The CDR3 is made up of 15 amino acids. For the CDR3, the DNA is TGTGCCAGCAATCTCCCGGGACAGCTTCACAATGAGCAGTTCTTC. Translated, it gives CASNLPGQLHNEQFF.

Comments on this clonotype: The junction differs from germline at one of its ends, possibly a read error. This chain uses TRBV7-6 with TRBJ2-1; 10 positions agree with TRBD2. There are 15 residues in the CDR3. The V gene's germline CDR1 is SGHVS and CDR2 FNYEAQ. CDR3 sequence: CASSRAGGTVYEQYF. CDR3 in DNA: TGTGCCAGCAGCCGAGCGGGGGGGACCGTCTACGAGCAGTACTTT.

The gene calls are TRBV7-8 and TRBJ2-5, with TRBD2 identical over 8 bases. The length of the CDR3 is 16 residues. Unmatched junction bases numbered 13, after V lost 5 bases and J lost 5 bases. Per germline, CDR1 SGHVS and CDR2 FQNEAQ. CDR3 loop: CASSERTSYPTETQYF. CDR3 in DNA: TGTGCCAGCAGCGAGAGGACTAGCTACCCCACGGAGACCCAGTACTTC. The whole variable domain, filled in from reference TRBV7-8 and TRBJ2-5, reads GAGVSQSPRYKVAKRGQDVALRCDPISGHVSLFWYQQALGQGPEFLTYFQNEAQLDKSGLPSDRFFAERPEGSVSTLKIQRTQQEDSAVYLCASSERTSYPTETQYFGPGTRLLVL.

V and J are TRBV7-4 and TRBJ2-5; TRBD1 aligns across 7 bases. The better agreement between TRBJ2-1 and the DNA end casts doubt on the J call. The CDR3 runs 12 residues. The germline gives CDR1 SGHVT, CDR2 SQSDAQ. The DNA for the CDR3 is TGTGCCAGCAGCCGGACAGGTAATGAGCAGTTCTTC. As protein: CASSRTGNEQFF.

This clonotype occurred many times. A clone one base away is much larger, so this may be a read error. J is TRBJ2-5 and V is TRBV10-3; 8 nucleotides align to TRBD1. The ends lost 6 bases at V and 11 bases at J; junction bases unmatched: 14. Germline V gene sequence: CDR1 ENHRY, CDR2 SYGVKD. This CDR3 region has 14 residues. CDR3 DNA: TGTGCCATCAGCGGACAGGGAATCTACAATGAGCAGTACTTC. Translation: CAISGQGIYNEQYF.

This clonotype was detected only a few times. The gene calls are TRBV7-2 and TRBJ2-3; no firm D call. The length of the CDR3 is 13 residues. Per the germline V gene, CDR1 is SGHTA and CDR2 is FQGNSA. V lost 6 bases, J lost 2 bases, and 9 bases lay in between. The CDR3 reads CASSFEYTDTQYF. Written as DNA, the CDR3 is TGTGCCAGCAGTTTCGAGTACACAGATACGCAGTATTTT.

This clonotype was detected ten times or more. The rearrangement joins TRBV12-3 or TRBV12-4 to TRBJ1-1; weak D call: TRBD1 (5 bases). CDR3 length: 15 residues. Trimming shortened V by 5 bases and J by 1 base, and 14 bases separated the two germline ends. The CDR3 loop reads CASSRGDFGNTEAFF. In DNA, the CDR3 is TGTGCCAGCAGTAGAGGGGATTTCGGGAACACTGAAGCTTTCTTT.

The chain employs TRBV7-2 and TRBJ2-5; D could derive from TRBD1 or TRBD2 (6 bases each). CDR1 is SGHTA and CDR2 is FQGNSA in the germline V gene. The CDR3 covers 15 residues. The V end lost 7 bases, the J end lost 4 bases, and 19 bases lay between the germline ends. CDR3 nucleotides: TGTGCCAGCAACCAATTTCGGGGGCTTGGAGAGACCCAGTACTTC. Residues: CASNQFRGLGETQYF.

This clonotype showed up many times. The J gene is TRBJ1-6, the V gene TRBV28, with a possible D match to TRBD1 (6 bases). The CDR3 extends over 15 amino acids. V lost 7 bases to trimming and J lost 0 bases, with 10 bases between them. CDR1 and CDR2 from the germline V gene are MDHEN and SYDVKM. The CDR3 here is CASTGQSSYNSPLHF. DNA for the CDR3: TGTGCCAGCACTGGACAGAGCTCCTATAATTCACCCCTCCACTTT.

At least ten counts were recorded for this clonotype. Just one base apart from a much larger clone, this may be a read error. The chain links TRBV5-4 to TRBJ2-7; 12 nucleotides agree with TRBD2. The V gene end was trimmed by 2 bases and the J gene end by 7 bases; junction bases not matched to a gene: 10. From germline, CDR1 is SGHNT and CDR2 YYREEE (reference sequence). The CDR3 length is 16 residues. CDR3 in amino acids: CASSFLLAGGRGEQYF. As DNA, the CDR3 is TGTGCCAGCAGCTTCCTACTAGCGGGAGGTAGGGGTGAGCAGTACTTC.

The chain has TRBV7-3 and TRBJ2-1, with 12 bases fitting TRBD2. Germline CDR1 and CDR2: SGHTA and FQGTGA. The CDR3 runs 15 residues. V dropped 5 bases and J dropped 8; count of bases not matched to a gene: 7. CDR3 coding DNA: TGTGCCAGCAGCAAGACTAGCGGGAGTCGGGATGAGCAGTTCTTC. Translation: CASSKTSGSRDEQFF.

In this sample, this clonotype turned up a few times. The CDR3 sequence is CASNGGVLETQYF. The CDR3 DNA follows: TGTGCCAGCAACGGAGGGGTCTTAGAGACCCAGTACTTC. The chain has TRBV12-3 or TRBV12-4 and TRBJ2-5, with a possible D match to TRBD2 (6 bases). CDR3 size: 13 residues. Between the trimmed V and J ends, which lost 7 bases and 4 bases, there was a span of 13 bases.

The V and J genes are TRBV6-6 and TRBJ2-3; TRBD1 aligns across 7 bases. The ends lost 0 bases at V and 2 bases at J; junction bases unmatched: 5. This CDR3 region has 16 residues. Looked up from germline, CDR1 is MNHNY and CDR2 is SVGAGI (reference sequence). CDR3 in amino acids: CASSYSGGRATDTQYF. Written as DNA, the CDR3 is TGTGCCAGCAGTTACTCAGGGGGCCGCGCCACAGATACGCAGTATTTT.